The rows below give T cell receptor beta chains drawn from one sample of a study of blood T cell repertoires in COVID-19. The table came from immunoSEQ multiplex PCR; TCRdb's copy has only in-frame clones and leaves some out. The top ten clones hold 1.5% to 2% of a sample with 55,000 to 65,000 clones, roughly 93% of them seen once. What was sequenced was peripheral blood. These receptors were taken from a human donor in a cohort sampled during active COVID-19. The CDR3 runs from the conserved cysteine through the conserved F or W. Each record gives: D gene, V gene, J gene, clone size, CDR3 protein, CDR3 DNA. A D gene is named only where the DNA matches it firmly. A row's size may be missing; if present it is once, few, many or a size class.

d_gene: .; v_gene: TRBV6-5; j_gene: TRBJ1-4; abundance: .; CDR3aa: CASSTDGATNEKLFF; CDR3nt: TGTGCCAGCAGTACCGACGGGGCAACTAATGAAAAACTGTTTTTT
d_gene: .; v_gene: TRBV18; j_gene: TRBJ2-3; abundance: .; CDR3aa: CASSLSVLSDTQYF; CDR3nt: TGTGCCAGCTCCCTTAGCGTACTTTCGGATACGCAGTATTTT
d_gene: .; v_gene: TRBV27; j_gene: TRBJ2-1; abundance: .; CDR3aa: CASSLSSGHSYNEQFF; CDR3nt: TGTGCCAGCAGTTTATCGAGCGGGCACTCCTACAATGAGCAGTTCTTC
d_gene: .; v_gene: TRBV7-2; j_gene: TRBJ1-2; abundance: .; CDR3aa: CASSPTGRGYTF; CDR3nt: TGTGCCAGCAGCCCTACAGGGCGCGGCTACACCTTC
d_gene: TRBD2; v_gene: TRBV18; j_gene: TRBJ2-5; abundance: .; CDR3aa: CASSTLGTSGRASETQYF; CDR3nt: TGTGCCAGCTCAACCCTCGGGACTAGCGGGAGGGCCTCCGAGACCCAGTACTTC
d_gene: TRBD1; v_gene: TRBV7-2; j_gene: TRBJ1-2; abundance: few; CDR3aa: CASSLGQGANYGYTF; CDR3nt: TGTGCCAGCAGCTTAGGACAGGGGGCTAACTATGGCTACACCTTC
d_gene: .; v_gene: TRBV20-1; j_gene: TRBJ1-5; abundance: .; CDR3aa: CSASMGSQNSNQPQHF; CDR3nt: TGCAGTGCTAGTATGGGCAGCCAAAATAGCAATCAGCCCCAGCATTTT
d_gene: .; v_gene: TRBV19; j_gene: TRBJ2-7; abundance: .; CDR3aa: CASSMGRPYEQYF; CDR3nt: TGTGCCAGTAGTATGGGCAGACCCTACGAGCAGTACTTC
d_gene: TRBD2; v_gene: TRBV10-2; j_gene: TRBJ2-1; abundance: .; CDR3aa: CASSEVSGTLRVGEQFF; CDR3nt: TGCGCCAGCAGTGAGGTCAGCGGGACCCTCCGAGTGGGGGAGCAGTTCTTC
d_gene: .; v_gene: TRBV25-1; j_gene: TRBJ1-6; abundance: .; CDR3aa: CASSEPGSDSPLHF; CDR3nt: TGTGCCAGCAGTGAACCAGGGTCCGATTCACCCCTCCACTTT
d_gene: .; v_gene: TRBV18; j_gene: TRBJ1-1; abundance: .; CDR3aa: CASSHGQLMNTEAFF; CDR3nt: TGTGCCAGCTCACATGGACAGCTTATGAACACTGAAGCTTTCTTT
d_gene: .; v_gene: TRBV24-1; j_gene: TRBJ2-1; abundance: medium-sized; CDR3aa: CATSESRNEQFF; CDR3nt: TGTGCCACCAGTGAGTCTAGGAATGAGCAGTTCTTC
d_gene: .; v_gene: TRBV19; j_gene: TRBJ2-5; abundance: .; CDR3aa: CASSIGGPLEETQYF; CDR3nt: TGTGCCAGTAGTATAGGGGGGCCCCTGGAAGAGACCCAGTACTTC
d_gene: TRBD1; v_gene: TRBV27; j_gene: TRBJ1-1; abundance: .; CDR3aa: CASSLKGQGVNTEAFF; CDR3nt: TGTGCCAGCAGTTTAAAGGGACAGGGGGTGAACACTGAAGCTTTCTTT
d_gene: TRBD2; v_gene: TRBV7-2; j_gene: TRBJ2-1; abundance: few; CDR3aa: CASSLTGLAGGGNEQFF; CDR3nt: TGTGCCAGCAGCTTAACGGGACTAGCGGGAGGGGGAAATGAGCAGTTCTTC